This TCR beta chain is from a study of blood T cell repertoires in COVID-19 (dated by TCRdb to about 2020). A note on the overall study: Collaborator samples came from the United States, Italy and Spain and covered acute and convalescent phases of COVID-19. Where HLA class I and class II types were available, the types were taken from metadata supplied by the sample provider, not from assay-based typing. The samples were drawn from the first 160 participants of the ongoing ImmuneRACE study and from about 1,200 subjects provided by 6 global collaborators. Sample metadata almost always included a de-identified subject ID, COVID-19 status, age in years and sex. The repertoires were released in a freely available public database meant as a resource for research on the immune response to SARS-CoV-2. The prospective study material was composed of cDNA or gDNA derived from T cells, B-cell-depleted T cells, or PBMCs. Deeply sampled blood TCRbeta repertoires from subjects exposed to, actively infected with, or recovered from COVID-19 were included in the dataset.

What the authors observed across the whole study: How much clinical and demographic metadata was included differed by source and by participant, and the metadata was provided uncurated.

On this clone: The antigen this receptor binds is unknown. Base qualities are not provided; no much larger clone lies one nucleotide away.

CDR1 and CDR2 were assigned from the germline V gene (reference sequence) as GTSNPN and SVGIG. The CDR3 sequence holds 14 residues, the cysteine and phenylalanine included. Kept here is only the CDR3 DNA, which spans 42 bases and is read in frame from base 1. V is clipped by 0 bases and J by 4 bases, and the sequence between their germline boundaries is 12 bases long. Collaborating institutions collected whole blood in K2EDTA tubes following their own protocols. For TCRbeta analysis, collaborator samples were shipped as frozen whole blood, as isolated PBMCs, or as DNA extracted from either sample type. TCRbeta CDR3 regions were amplified from genomic DNA using the immunoSEQ Assay, a bias-controlled multiplex PCR. In the original analysis: Nucleated cell counts per sample were estimated from amplification of reference gene primers within the assay. To quantify the absolute abundance of each unique TCRbeta CDR3 rearrangement, sequence reads were collapsed and filtered. For each sample, productive Simpson clonality was calculated as the square root of Simpson's diversity index across productive rearrangements. The source is immuneACCESS, and TCRdb retained only in-frame sequences with V and J called. Part of the clones is not carried over; for the studies checked, unresolved V genes explain less than half of this, and the remainder is unexplained. V, J and clone size derive from that table, while D and trimming were established from the DNA sequence. This sample comprises some 250,000 clones, approximately 91% of them detected only once. Clones ranked in the top ten supply 0.65% to 0.95% of the sample.

The sequence joins TRBV30 to TRBJ2-5, and the D gene may be TRBD2, 5 bases matching. Sequencing was done on a sample of peripheral blood. The clonotype was recovered from a woman in her 30s with acute or convalescent COVID-19. The nucleotides are TGTGCCTGGAGTGTCGGGGTAGCTCGAGAGACCCAGTACTTC. Its protein product is CAWSVGVARETQYF.